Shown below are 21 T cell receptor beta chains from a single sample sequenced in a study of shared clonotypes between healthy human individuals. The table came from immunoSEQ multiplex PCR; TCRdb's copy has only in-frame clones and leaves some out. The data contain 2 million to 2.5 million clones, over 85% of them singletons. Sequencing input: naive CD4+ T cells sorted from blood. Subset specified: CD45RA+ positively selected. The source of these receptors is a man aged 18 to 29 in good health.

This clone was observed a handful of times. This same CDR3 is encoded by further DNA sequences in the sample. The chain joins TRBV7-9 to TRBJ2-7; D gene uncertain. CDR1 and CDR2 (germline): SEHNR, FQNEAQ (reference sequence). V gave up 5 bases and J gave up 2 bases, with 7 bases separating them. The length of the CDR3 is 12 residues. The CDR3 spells CASSLGTYEQYF. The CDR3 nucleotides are TGTGCCAGCAGCCTTGGGACCTACGAGCAGTACTTC.

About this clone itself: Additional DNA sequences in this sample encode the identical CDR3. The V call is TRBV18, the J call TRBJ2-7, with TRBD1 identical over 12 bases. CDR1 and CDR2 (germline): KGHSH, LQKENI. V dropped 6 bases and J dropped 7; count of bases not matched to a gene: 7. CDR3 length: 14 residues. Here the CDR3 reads CASSPGQGAREQYF. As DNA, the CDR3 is TGTGCCAGCTCGCCGGGACAGGGGGCGCGAGAGCAGTACTTC. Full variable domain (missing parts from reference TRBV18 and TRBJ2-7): NAGVMQNPRHLVRRRGQEARLRCSPMKGHSHVYWYRQLPEEGLKFMVYLQKENIIDESGMPKERFSAEFPKEGPSILRIQQVVRGDSAAYFCASSPGQGAREQYFGPGTRLTVT.

As DNA, the CDR3 is TGTGCCAGCAGTTTAGGGCAGGGGGGGTATTCACCCCTCCACTTT. It codes for CASSLGQGGYSPLHF. The rearrangement joins TRBV28 to TRBJ1-6, with TRBD1 matching 7 bases. Germline lookup yields CDR1 MDHEN and CDR2 SYDVKM. CDR3 length: 15 residues. V dropped 2 bases and J dropped 8; count of bases not matched to a gene: 6.

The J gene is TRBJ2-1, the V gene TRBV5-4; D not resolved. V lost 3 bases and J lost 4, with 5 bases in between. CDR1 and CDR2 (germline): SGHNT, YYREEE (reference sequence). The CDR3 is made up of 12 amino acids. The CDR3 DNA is TGTGCCAGCAGCTGGGCGTACAATGAGCAGTTCTTC. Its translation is CASSWAYNEQFF.

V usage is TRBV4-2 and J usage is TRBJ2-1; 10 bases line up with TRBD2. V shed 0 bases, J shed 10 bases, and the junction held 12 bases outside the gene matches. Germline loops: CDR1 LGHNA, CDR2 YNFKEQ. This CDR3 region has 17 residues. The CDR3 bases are TGTGCCAGCAGCCAAGAATCAGGGCTAGCGGGAGCATACGAGCAGTTCTTC. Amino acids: CASSQESGLAGAYEQFF.

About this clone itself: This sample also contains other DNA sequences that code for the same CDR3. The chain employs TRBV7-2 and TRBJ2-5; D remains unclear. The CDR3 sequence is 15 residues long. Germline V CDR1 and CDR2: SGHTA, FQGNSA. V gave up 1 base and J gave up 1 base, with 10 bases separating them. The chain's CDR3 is CASSLVGNSQETQYF. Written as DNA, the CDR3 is TGTGCCAGCAGCTTAGTGGGGAACAGCCAAGAGACCCAGTACTTC.

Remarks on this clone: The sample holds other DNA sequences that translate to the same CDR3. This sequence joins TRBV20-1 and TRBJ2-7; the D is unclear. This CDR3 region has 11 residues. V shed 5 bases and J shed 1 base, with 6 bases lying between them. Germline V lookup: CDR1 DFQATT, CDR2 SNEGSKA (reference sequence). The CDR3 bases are TGCAGTGCTGGTGCTTCCTACGAGCAGTACTTC. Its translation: CSAGASYEQYF.

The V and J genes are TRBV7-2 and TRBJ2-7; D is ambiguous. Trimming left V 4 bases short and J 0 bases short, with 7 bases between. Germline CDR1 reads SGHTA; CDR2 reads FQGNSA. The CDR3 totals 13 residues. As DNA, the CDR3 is TGTGCCAGCAGCTCCCCGGGCTCCTACGAGCAGTACTTC. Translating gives CASSSPGSYEQYF.

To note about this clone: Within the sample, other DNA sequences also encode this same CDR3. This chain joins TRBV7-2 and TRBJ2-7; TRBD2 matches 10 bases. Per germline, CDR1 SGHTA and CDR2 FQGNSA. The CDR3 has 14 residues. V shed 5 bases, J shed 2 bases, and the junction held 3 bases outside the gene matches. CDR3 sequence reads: CASSRTSGTYEQYF. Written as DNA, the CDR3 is TGTGCCAGCAGCCGGACTAGCGGTACCTACGAGCAGTACTTC.

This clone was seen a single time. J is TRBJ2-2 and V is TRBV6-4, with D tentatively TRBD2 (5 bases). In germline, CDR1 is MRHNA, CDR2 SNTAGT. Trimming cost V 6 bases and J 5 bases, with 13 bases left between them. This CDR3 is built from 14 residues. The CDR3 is CASSLLGGTGELFF. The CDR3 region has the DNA TGTGCCAGCAGCTTACTAGGAGGAACCGGGGAGCTGTTTTTT.

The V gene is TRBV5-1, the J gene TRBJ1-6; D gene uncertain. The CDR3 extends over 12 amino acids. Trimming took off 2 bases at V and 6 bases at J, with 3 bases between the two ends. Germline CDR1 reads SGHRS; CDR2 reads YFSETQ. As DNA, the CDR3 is TGCGCCAGCAGCTTCCCTAATTCACCCCTCCACTTT. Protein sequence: CASSFPNSPLHF.

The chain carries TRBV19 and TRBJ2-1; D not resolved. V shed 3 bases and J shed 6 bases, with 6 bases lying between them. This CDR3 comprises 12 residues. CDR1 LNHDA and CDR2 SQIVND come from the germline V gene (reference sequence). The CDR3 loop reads CASSITSNEQFF. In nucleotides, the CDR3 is TGTGCCAGTAGTATTACGTCCAATGAGCAGTTCTTC. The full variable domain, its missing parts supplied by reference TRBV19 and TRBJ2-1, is DGGITQSPKYLFRKEGQNVTLSCEQNLNHDAMYWYRQDPGQGLRLIYYSQIVNDFQKGDIAEGYSVSREKKESFPLTVTSAQKNPTAFYLCASSITSNEQFFGPGTRLTVL.

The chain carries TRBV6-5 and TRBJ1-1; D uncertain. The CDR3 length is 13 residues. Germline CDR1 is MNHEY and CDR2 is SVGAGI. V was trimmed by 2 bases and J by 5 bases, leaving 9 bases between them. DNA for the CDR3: TGTGCCAGCAGTTACACCCTGGGGACTGAAGCTTTCTTT. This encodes CASSYTLGTEAFF.

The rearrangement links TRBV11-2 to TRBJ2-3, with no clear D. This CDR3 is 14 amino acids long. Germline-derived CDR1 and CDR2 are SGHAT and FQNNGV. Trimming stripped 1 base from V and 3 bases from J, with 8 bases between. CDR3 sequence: CASSLVGDTDTQYF. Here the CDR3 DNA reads TGTGCCAGCAGCTTAGTTGGCGATACAGATACGCAGTATTTT.

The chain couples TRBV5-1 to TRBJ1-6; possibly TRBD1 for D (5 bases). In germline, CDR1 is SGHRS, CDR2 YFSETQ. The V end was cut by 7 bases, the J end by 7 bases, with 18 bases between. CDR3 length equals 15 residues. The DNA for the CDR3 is TGCGCCAGCCAAGCGGCGGCAGGACAAAATTCACCCCTCCACTTT. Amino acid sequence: CASQAAAGQNSPLHF.

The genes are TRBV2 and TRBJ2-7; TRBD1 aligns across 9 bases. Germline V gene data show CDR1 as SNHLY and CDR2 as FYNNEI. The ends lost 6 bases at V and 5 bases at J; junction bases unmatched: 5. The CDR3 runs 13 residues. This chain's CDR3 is CASSGQGIDEQYF. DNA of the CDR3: TGTGCCAGCAGCGGACAGGGGATTGACGAGCAGTACTTC.

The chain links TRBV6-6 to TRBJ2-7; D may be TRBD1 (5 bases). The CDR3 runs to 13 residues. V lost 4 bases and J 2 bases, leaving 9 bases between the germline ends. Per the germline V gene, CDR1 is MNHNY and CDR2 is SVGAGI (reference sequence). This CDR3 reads CASSFADTYEQYF. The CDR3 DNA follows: TGTGCCAGCAGTTTTGCGGACACCTACGAGCAGTACTTC.

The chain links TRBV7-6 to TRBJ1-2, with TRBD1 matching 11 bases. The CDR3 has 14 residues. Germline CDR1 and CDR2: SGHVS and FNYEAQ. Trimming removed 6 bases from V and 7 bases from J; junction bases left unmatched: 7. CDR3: CASRPGQGALGYTF. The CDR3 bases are TGTGCCAGCAGGCCTGGACAGGGGGCGCTTGGCTACACCTTC.

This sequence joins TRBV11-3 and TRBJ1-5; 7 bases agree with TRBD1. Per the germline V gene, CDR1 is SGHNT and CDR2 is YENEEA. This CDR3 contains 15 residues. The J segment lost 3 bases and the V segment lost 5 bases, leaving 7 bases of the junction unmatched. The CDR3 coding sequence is TGTGCCAGCAGCCACGCAGGGGGGGCCAATCAGCCCCAGCATTTT. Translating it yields CASSHAGGANQPQHF.

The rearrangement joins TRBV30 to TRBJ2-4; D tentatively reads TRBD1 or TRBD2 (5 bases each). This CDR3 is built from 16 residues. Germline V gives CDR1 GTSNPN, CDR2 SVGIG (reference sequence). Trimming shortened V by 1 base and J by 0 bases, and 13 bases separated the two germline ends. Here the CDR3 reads CAWSAPGTVAKNIQYF. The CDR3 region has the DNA TGTGCCTGGAGTGCCCCCGGGACGGTAGCCAAAAACATTCAGTACTTC. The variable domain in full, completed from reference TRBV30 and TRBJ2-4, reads SQTIHQWPATLVQPVGSPLSLECTVEGTSNPNLYWYRQAAGRGLQLLFYSVGIGQISSEVPQNLSASRPQDRQFILSSKKLLLSDSGFYLCAWSAPGTVAKNIQYFGAGTRLSVL.

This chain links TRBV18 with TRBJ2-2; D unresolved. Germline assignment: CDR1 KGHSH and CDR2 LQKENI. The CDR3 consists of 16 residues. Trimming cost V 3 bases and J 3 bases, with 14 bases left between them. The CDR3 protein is CASSPLPSLYTGELFF. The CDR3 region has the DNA TGTGCCAGCTCACCTCTTCCCTCCCTATACACCGGGGAGCTGTTTTTT.